These 30 T cell receptor beta chains originate from one sample sequenced in a study of T cell responses to AZD1222 COVID-19 vaccine. Repertoires were generated with immunoSEQ multiplex PCR, while TCRdb's copy carries only in-frame clones and drops some. The data show some 150,000 clones, around nine tenths seen once. Sequencing was performed on peripheral blood, taken on day 0 of MenACWY control vaccination. The receptors stem from an adult in good health.

The gene calls are TRBV28 and TRBJ1-1, with no clear D. Trimming pared 0 bases from V and 1 base from J, leaving 3 bases between. The CDR3 loop spans 13 amino acids. Per germline, CDR1 MDHEN and CDR2 SYDVKM. The CDR3 DNA reads TGTGCCAGCAGTTTATGGGGGAACACTGAAGCTTTCTTT. This gives the protein CASSLWGNTEAFF.

This clone was observed once. The chain links TRBV19 to TRBJ2-7; tentatively, D is TRBD1 (5 bases). Germline V gives CDR1 LNHDA, CDR2 SQIVND (reference sequence). CDR3 size: 15 residues. Between the trimmed V and J ends, which lost 6 bases and 1 base, there was a span of 16 bases. CDR3 region: CASRPTPSGSYEQYF. In DNA, the CDR3 is TGTGCCAGTAGGCCAACCCCATCAGGGTCCTACGAGCAGTACTTC.

Points on this clone: This CDR3 is also generated by other DNA sequences in the sample. The chain combines TRBV27 with TRBJ2-7, with 11 bases aligning to TRBD1. CDR3 length: 14 residues. Germline assignment: CDR1 MNHEY and CDR2 SMNVEV (reference sequence). Trimming took 5 bases from V and 4 from J; bases not matched to a gene: 4. The CDR3 spells CASSPGTGGYEQYF. CDR3 DNA: TGTGCCAGCAGTCCGGGGACAGGGGGGTACGAGCAGTACTTC.

This clone occurred once. The chain uses TRBV27 and TRBJ1-5, with a weak D call TRBD1 (5 bases). The V end was cut by 0 bases, the J end by 7 bases, with 10 bases between. The CDR3 covers 14 residues. The germline V gene has CDR1 MNHEY and CDR2 SMNVEV (reference sequence). The CDR3 DNA reads TGTGCCAGCAGTTTATCTGGCAGGGAACAGCCCCAGCATTTT. Protein: CASSLSGREQPQHF.

CDR3 sequence: CATSDTPGDRDGYTF. The CDR3, as DNA: TGTGCCACCAGTGACACCCCCGGGGACAGGGATGGCTACACCTTC. The chain recombines TRBV24-1 with TRBJ1-2; 9 nucleotides align to TRBD1. The junction had 8 bases not matched to a gene; V was cut back by 4 bases and J by 6 bases. The CDR3 extends over 15 amino acids. Germline CDR1 reads KGHDR; CDR2 reads SFDVKD.

The chain combines TRBV19 with TRBJ2-3, with D hard to call. V lost 4 bases, J lost 2 bases, and 7 bases lay in between. This CDR3 region has 13 residues. Germline V gene lookup returns CDR1 LNHDA and CDR2 SQIVND (reference sequence). CDR3 residues: CASSKGFTDTQYF. CDR3 bases: TGTGCCAGTAGTAAAGGGTTCACAGATACGCAGTATTTT.

The chain couples TRBV11-2 to TRBJ1-5; no reliable D call. The CDR3 consists of 13 residues. In germline, CDR1 is SGHAT, CDR2 FQNNGV. Between the trimmed V and J ends, which lost 0 bases and 3 bases, there was a span of 3 bases. In DNA, the CDR3 is TGTGCCAGCAGCTTAGATCTCAATCAGCCCCAGCATTTT. Translating gives CASSLDLNQPQHF.

J is TRBJ1-1 and V is TRBV6-5; D call uncertain. The CDR3 contains 13 residues. V was cut by 4 bases and J by 0 bases, with 6 bases left in between. CDR1 is MNHEY, CDR2 SVGAGI, per germline. The CDR3 protein is CASSLLMNTEAFF. DNA for the CDR3: TGTGCCAGCAGTTTACTTATGAACACTGAAGCTTTCTTT.

The chain recombines TRBV24-1 with TRBJ2-3; TRBD2 agrees at 13 bases. CDR1 KGHDR and CDR2 SFDVKD come from the germline V gene. Unmatched junction bases numbered 6, after V lost 3 bases and J lost 7 bases. The CDR3 runs 16 residues. The CDR3 region has the DNA TGTGCCACCAGTGATGGACTAGCGGGAGTATTAAATACGCAGTATTTT. Its translation: CATSDGLAGVLNTQYF.

This chain connects TRBV2 to TRBJ1-4; the D is unclear. This CDR3 has 15 amino acids. V gave up 2 bases and J gave up 0 bases, with 7 bases separating them. Germline lookup yields CDR1 SNHLY and CDR2 FYNNEI. The CDR3 nucleotides are TGTGCCAGCAGTGAAACTGGTGCAACTAATGAAAAACTGTTTTTT. Protein product: CASSETGATNEKLFF.

The rearrangement uses TRBV28 and TRBJ2-1; TRBD2 aligns across 9 bases. V lost 3 bases and J lost 0; bases outside the gene matches: 3. CDR1 is MDHEN, CDR2 SYDVKM, per germline. This CDR3 is 16 amino acids long. CDR3 residues: CASSLTSGRSYNEQFF. In DNA, the CDR3 is TGTGCCAGCAGTTTGACTAGCGGTCGCTCCTACAATGAGCAGTTCTTC. Looking up the rest from reference TRBV28 and TRBJ2-1 gives the full variable domain: DVKVTQSSRYLVKRTGEKVFLECVQDMDHENMFWYRQDPGLGLRLIYFSYDVKMKEKGDIPEGYSVSREKKERFSLILESASTNQTSMYLCASSLTSGRSYNEQFFGPGTRLTVL.

The chain couples TRBV18 to TRBJ1-1; a possible D gene is TRBD1 (6 bases). Germline V gene data show CDR1 as KGHSH and CDR2 as LQKENI. This CDR3 spans 15 amino acids. V was shortened by 2 bases and J by 1 base, with 11 bases between the two germline ends. The CDR3 DNA sequence: TGTGCCAGCTCACCAAGTCCAGGGGCGAACACTGAAGCTTTCTTT. Translated: CASSPSPGANTEAFF.

In regard to this clone: An end of the junction does not agree with germline; a read error may underlie this. The rearrangement links TRBV7-9 to TRBJ2-1; 7 nucleotides match TRBD2. Germline CDR1 and CDR2: SEHNR and FQNEAQ (reference sequence). The CDR3 extends over 11 amino acids. CDR3 nucleotides: TGTGCCAGCAGCATAAGCGGGGTGCAGATCTTC. Translated, it gives CASSISGVQIF.

Only a few counts were recorded for this clone. V and J are TRBV11-2 and TRBJ2-2, with 12 nucleotides matching TRBD1. The germline gives CDR1 SGHAT, CDR2 FQNNGV. CDR3 length: 16 amino acids. The V gene end was trimmed by 5 bases and the J gene end by 5 bases; junction bases not matched to a gene: 6. CDR3 amino acids: CASSPGTGGRTGELFF. In DNA, the CDR3 is TGTGCCAGCAGCCCGGGGACAGGGGGCCGGACCGGGGAGCTGTTTTTT.

The chain has TRBV9 and TRBJ2-7; 7 nucleotides align to TRBD2. Per germline, CDR1 SGDLS and CDR2 YYNGEE. The CDR3 consists of 18 residues. Germline trimming cut 4 bases from V and 0 bases from J; bases unmatched to any gene: 16. CDR3 DNA: TGTGCCAGCAGCCCCACCTGGGAGGGCGGCCTTCTCTCCTACGAGCAGTACTTC. It specifies CASSPTWEGGLLSYEQYF.

This chain links TRBV6-5 with TRBJ1-2; D possibly corresponds to TRBD1 (6 bases). Germline loops: CDR1 MNHEY, CDR2 SVGAGI. V dropped 4 bases and J dropped 0 bases, with 12 bases sitting between them. The CDR3 consists of 15 residues. The CDR3 here is CASSSGRGANYGYTF. Written as DNA, the CDR3 is TGTGCCAGCAGTTCTGGCAGGGGAGCTAACTATGGCTACACCTTC.

The chain is built from TRBV7-3 and TRBJ1-1; 7 bases align to TRBD1. V shed 5 bases, J shed 5 bases, and the junction held 8 bases outside the gene matches. CDR1 and CDR2 from the germline V gene are SGHTA and FQGTGA. CDR3 length: 14 amino acids. The CDR3 nucleotides read TGTGCCAGCAGCCCCAGGGGGAGGGGGACTGAAGCTTTCTTT. It specifies CASSPRGRGTEAFF.

A few counts support this clone. The genes are TRBV2 and TRBJ1-6; D not resolved. Trimming left V 7 bases short and J 6 bases short, with 16 bases between. This CDR3 spans 15 amino acids. Looked up from germline, CDR1 is SNHLY and CDR2 is FYNNEI. The DNA of the CDR3 is TGTGCCAGCACTCTGGAGGGTAGAAGTAATTCACCCCTCCACTTT. Translating gives CASTLEGRSNSPLHF.

The chain joins TRBV5-1 to TRBJ1-5; a possible D gene is TRBD1 (5 bases). This CDR3 contains 16 residues. Trimming stripped 0 bases from V and 0 bases from J, with 10 bases between. Germline values: CDR1 SGHRS, CDR2 YFSETQ. The CDR3 nucleotides are TGCGCCAGCAGCTTGGGGGGACCGTATAGCAATCAGCCCCAGCATTTT. It is translated as CASSLGGPYSNQPQHF. Filled out from reference TRBV5-1 and TRBJ1-5, the complete variable domain reads KAGVTQTPRYLIKTRGQQVTLSCSPISGHRSVSWYQQTPGQGLQFLFEYFSETQRNKGNFPGRFSGRQFSNSRSEMNVSTLELGDSALYLCASSLGGPYSNQPQHFGDGTRLSIL.

The chain carries TRBV24-1 and TRBJ2-1; perhaps TRBD1 as D (5 bases). The CDR3 consists of 17 residues. With 4 bases removed from V and 2 bases from J, the gap between germline ends came to 17 bases. CDR1 and CDR2 from the germline V gene are KGHDR and SFDVKD. The CDR3 DNA reads as TGTGCCACCAGTGACCTAAAGGCAGGGTTCCCCTACAATGAGCAGTTCTTC. Translated: CATSDLKAGFPYNEQFF.

This clone was counted only a few times. CDR3 nucleotide sequence: TGTGCCTGGAGTGTGTCCGCAGGGGGAATCAATCAGCCCCAGCATTTT. Protein: CAWSVSAGGINQPQHF. This chain uses TRBV30 with TRBJ1-5; 7 nucleotides match TRBD1. There are 16 residues in the CDR3. With V trimmed by 0 bases and J by 3 bases, 8 bases remained unmatched. Germline V lookup: CDR1 GTSNPN, CDR2 SVGIG (reference sequence).

The chain is built from TRBV12-3 or TRBV12-4 and TRBJ1-2; D ambiguous. Trimming took 5 bases from V and 4 from J, leaving 11 bases between them. This CDR3 has 13 residues. The CDR3 region has the DNA TGTGCCAGCAGTACTCTGTCGGTCTATGGCTACACCTTC. Translating it yields CASSTLSVYGYTF.

This chain connects TRBV7-9 to TRBJ2-5, with 8 bases fitting TRBD2. CDR1 is SEHNR, CDR2 FQNEAQ, per germline (reference sequence). V lost 5 bases, J lost 3 bases, and 5 bases stayed unmatched. The CDR3 totals 14 residues. The CDR3 sequence is CASSPSGSKETQYF. As DNA, the CDR3 is TGTGCCAGCAGCCCTAGCGGGTCCAAAGAGACCCAGTACTTC.

The chain is built from TRBV7-9 and TRBJ2-7; TRBD1 is a possible D gene (6 bases). V gave up 3 bases and J gave up 5 bases, with 8 bases separating them. The germline V gene encodes CDR1 SEHNR and CDR2 FQNEAQ (reference sequence). This CDR3 spans 12 amino acids. The CDR3 protein is CASSFQGNEQYF. CDR3 DNA sequence: TGTGCCAGCAGCTTCCAGGGGAACGAGCAGTACTTC. The full variable domain, with the rest looked up from reference TRBV7-9 and TRBJ2-7, is DTGVSQNPRHKITKRGQNVTFRCDPISEHNRLYWYRQTLGQGPEFLTYFQNEAQLEKSRLLSDRFSAERPKGSFSTLEIQRTEQGDSAMYLCASSFQGNEQYFGPGTRLTVT.

The genes are TRBV6-5 and TRBJ2-7; the D gene is possibly TRBD1 (7 bases). Germline CDR1 and CDR2: MNHEY and SVGAGI. Deletions cut 6 bases from V and 4 bases from J, with 19 bases between. The CDR3 runs to 15 residues. The CDR3 sequence: CASSQNQGGSYEQYF. DNA of the CDR3: TGTGCCAGCAGCCAAAACCAGGGGGGTAGTTACGAGCAGTACTTC.

The sample holds a few counts of this clone. The CDR3 DNA reads as TGTGCCAGCGGTTTACGGGGGGGTGACGATACGCAGTATTTT. It specifies CASGLRGGDDTQYF. The chain employs TRBV6-5 and TRBJ2-3, with 8 bases fitting TRBD2. V lost 8 bases to trimming and J lost 6 bases; unmatched junction nucleotides: 10. CDR1 is MNHEY, CDR2 SVGAGI, per germline. The CDR3 totals 14 residues.

The chain recombines TRBV3-1 (or the pseudogene TRBV3-2) with TRBJ2-7; D is perhaps TRBD1 (5 bases). CDR3 length: 15 amino acids. Germline-derived CDR1 and CDR2 are LGHDT and YNNKEL (reference sequence). Trimming stripped 2 bases from V and 2 bases from J, with 13 bases between. Here the CDR3 DNA reads TGTGCCAGCAGCCAATCTTTAGGGGTGACCTACGAGCAGTACTTC. Residues: CASSQSLGVTYEQYF.

This chain uses TRBV12-3 or TRBV12-4 with TRBJ2-5, with D tentatively TRBD1 (5 bases). V lost 2 bases and J lost 5, with 6 bases in between. This CDR3 has 12 amino acids. Here the CDR3 DNA reads TGTGCCAGCAGTTTACAGGGTGAGACCCAGTACTTC. It codes for CASSLQGETQYF.

This clone has a single count. The rearrangement joins TRBV7-2 to TRBJ1-6; 8 bases map to TRBD1. This CDR3 has 16 amino acids. J gave up 4 bases and V 1 base, and 3 bases lay outside the gene matches. CDR1 and CDR2 from the germline V gene are SGHTA and FQGNSA. CDR3 sequence (DNA): TGTGCCAGCAGCTTAGGAGGGGACAGGTATAATTCACCCCTCCACTTT. It codes for CASSLGGDRYNSPLHF.

The V call is TRBV7-3, the J call TRBJ2-2, with 11 bases aligning to TRBD2. Germline V lookup: CDR1 SGHTA, CDR2 FQGTGA. CDR3 size: 16 residues. Trimming at V came to 5 bases and at J to 5 bases, leaving 7 bases not matched to a gene. DNA for the CDR3: TGTGCCAGCAGCACACTAGCGGGAGAGGGTACCGGGGAGCTGTTTTTT. It specifies CASSTLAGEGTGELFF.